The text below deals with one TCR beta chain. Its antigen specificity is not known. One base away there is no much larger clone; base qualities are not given. The library was obtained by the immunoSEQ multiplex PCR assay. TCRdb obtained this table from immuneACCESS and retained in-frame rearrangements with V and J assigned. These tables miss some clones; where compared with another copy, unresolved V genes account for less than half of the shortfall, and the remainder is unexplained. The sample includes roughly 150,000 clones, with approximately 93% observed a single time. About 2.4% of the sample is taken by the ten largest. The CDR3 runs 13 residues from the cysteine to the phenylalanine. Here the CDR3 DNA is all that survives: 39 bases in frame from base 1. CDR1 and CDR2 (SNHLY, FYNNEI) derive from the germline V gene. V is shortened by 5 bases, J by 2 bases, and the region joining them spans 10 bases.

These data originate in a study of control samples from healthy donors and cancer patients (dated by TCRdb to the early 2020s). The chain is encoded by TRBV2 joined to TRBJ2-7; the D gene cannot be resolved reliably. This sequence originates from a man aged 45 to 65 in good health. The sample was blood. Read as DNA, the sequence is TGTGCCAGCAGTACAGTAGGGACCTACGAGCAGTACTTC. Its protein reads: CASSTVGTYEQYF.